This T cell receptor (beta chain) comes out of a study of follicular helper T cells after annual influenza vaccination. Whole-study context: Some donors were sampled over the 2013-2014, 2014-2015 and 2015-2016 vaccinations.

The repertoire was sequenced with immunoSEQ multiplex PCR; TCRdb's copy has only in-frame clones and lacks some. The sample shows several thousand clones, over 80% of them seen only once. Stated time point: 2015-2016 season, 7 days after influenza vaccination. Community-dwelling subjects without influenza vaccination in the prior 6 months were enrolled. ICOS+CD38+ and ICOS-CD38- fractions were sorted from non-naive CD4+CXCR5+PD-1+ cells. Trimming cost V 3 bases and J 6 bases, with 10 bases left between them. The CDR3 extends over 13 amino acids. Germline V gives CDR1 MRHNA, CDR2 SNTAGT. This specimen was CXCR5+ CD38- circulating T follicular helper cells from blood, taken 7 days after influenza vaccination. The subset was: circulating Tfh, non-naive CD4+CXCR5+PD-1+ (ICOS+CD38+ or ICOS-CD38-). The receptor was derived from an adult who received the influenza vaccine. The chain links TRBV6-4 to TRBJ2-3; TRBD1 might be the D (5 bases). In DNA form, the CDR3 reads TGTGCCAGCAGTGAAGGGGCTTGGGATACGCAGTATTTT. This encodes CASSEGAWDTQYF.